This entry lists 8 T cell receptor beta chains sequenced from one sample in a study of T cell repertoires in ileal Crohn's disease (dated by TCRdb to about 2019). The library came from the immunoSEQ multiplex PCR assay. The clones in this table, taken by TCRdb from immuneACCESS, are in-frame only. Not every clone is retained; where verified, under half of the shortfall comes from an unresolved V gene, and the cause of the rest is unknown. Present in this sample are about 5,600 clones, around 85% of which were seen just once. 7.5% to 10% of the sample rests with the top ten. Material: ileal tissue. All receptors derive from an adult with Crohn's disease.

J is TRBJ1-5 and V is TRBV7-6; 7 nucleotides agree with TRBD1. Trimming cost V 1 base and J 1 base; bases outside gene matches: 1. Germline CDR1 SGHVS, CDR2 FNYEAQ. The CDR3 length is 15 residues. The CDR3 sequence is CASSLGQGSNQPQHF. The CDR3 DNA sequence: TGTGCCAGCAGCTTAGGACAGGGCAGCAATCAGCCCCAGCATTTT. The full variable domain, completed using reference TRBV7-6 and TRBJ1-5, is GAGVSQSPRYKVTKRGQDVALRCDPISGHVSLYWYRQALGQGPEFLTYFNYEAQQDKSGLPNDRFSAERPEGSISTLTIQRTEQRDSAMYRCASSLGQGSNQPQHFGDGTRLSIL.

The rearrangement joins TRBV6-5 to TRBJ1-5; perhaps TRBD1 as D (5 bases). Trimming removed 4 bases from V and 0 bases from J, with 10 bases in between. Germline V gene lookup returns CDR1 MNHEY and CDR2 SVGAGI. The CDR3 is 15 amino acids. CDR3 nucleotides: TGTGCCAGCAGTTCAGGGTTCAATAGCAATCAGCCCCAGCATTTT. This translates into CASSSGFNSNQPQHF.

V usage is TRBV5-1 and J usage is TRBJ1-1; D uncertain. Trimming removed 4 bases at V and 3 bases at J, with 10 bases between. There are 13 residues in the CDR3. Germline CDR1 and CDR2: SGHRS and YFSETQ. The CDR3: CASSLILDTEAFF. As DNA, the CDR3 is TGCGCCAGCAGCCTAATACTGGACACTGAAGCTTTCTTT.

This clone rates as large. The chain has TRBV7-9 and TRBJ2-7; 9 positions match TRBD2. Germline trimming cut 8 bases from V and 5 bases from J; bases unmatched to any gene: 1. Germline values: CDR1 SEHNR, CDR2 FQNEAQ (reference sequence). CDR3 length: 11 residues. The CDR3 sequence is CASGTSNEQYF. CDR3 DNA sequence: TGTGCCAGCGGGACTAGCAACGAGCAGTACTTC.

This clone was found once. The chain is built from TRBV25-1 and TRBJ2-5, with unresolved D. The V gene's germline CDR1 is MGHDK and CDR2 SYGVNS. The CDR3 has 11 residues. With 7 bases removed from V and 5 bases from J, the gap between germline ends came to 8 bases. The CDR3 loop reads CASKSIETQYF. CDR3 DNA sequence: TGTGCCAGCAAGAGCATCGAGACCCAGTACTTC.

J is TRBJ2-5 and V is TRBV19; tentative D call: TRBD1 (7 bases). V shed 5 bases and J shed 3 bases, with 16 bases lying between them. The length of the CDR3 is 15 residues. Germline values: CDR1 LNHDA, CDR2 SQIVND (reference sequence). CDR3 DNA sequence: TGTGCCAGTAGTTCATACGGCAGGGGGGAAGAGACCCAGTACTTC. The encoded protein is CASSSYGRGEETQYF.

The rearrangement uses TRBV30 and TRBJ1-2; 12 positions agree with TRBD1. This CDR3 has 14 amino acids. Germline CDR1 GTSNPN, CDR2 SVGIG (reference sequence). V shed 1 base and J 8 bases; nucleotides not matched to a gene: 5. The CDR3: CAWSDRDRGPGYTF. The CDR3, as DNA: TGTGCCTGGAGTGACCGGGACAGGGGGCCCGGCTACACCTTC.

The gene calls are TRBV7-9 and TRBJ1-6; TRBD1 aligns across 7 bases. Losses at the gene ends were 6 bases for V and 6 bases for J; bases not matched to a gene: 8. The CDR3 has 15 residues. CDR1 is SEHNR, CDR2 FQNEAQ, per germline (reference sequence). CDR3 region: CASRGEGAGNSPLHF. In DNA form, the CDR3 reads TGTGCCAGCAGGGGCGAGGGGGCTGGTAATTCACCCCTCCACTTT.